This record concerns one T cell receptor (beta chain) sequence. Template switching by 5'RACE produced TCR cDNA, adding a universal primer site and UMIs. One entry per CDR3 protein, called by TCRdb with MiXCR from the 5' RACE reads. The sample lists hundreds of thousands of distinct CDR3 sequences; approximately 3.8% were seen once. The V end was cut by 4 bases, the J end by 3 bases, with 15 bases between. The CDR3 totals 16 residues. Germline V lookup: CDR1 SEHNR, CDR2 FQNEAQ (reference sequence). These data come from a study of T cells after yellow fever vaccination. Study as a whole: SMART-Seq v4 Ultra Low Input served to prepare low-cell-number fractions.

The clonotype comes from a man younger than 35 who received the YFV17D yellow fever vaccine. The material sequenced was PBMCs, taken on the day of the yellow fever booster vaccination. The chain combines TRBV7-9 with TRBJ1-4; weak D call: TRBD1 (5 bases). The CDR3 loop reads CASSWSMGGANEKLFF. The CDR3 coding sequence is TGTGCCAGCAGCTGGTCCATGGGGGGGGCTAATGAAAAACTGTTTTTT. The full variable domain, in which reference TRBV7-9 and TRBJ1-4 provide the parts outside the CDR3, is DTGVSQNPRHKITKRGQNVTFRCDPISEHNRLYWYRQTLGQGPEFLTYFQNEAQLEKSRLLSDRFSAERPKGSFSTLEIQRTEQGDSAMYLCASSWSMGGANEKLFFGSGTQLSVL.